The 5 T cell receptor beta chains below were found in one sample sequenced in a study of T cell changes during pregnancy in multiple sclerosis. The repertoire was sequenced with immunoSEQ multiplex PCR; TCRdb's copy has only in-frame clones and lacks some. The table includes some 54,000 clones, approximately 93% detected once. The sample consisted of peripheral blood, taken after pregnancy. These receptors all stem from a female donor with multiple sclerosis, enrolled in a pregnancy study.

This sequence joins TRBV7-9 and TRBJ1-5; D ambiguous. Trimming left V 2 bases short and J 2 bases short, with 10 bases between. The V gene's germline CDR1 is SEHNR and CDR2 FQNEAQ (reference sequence). The CDR3 is 15 residues long. For the CDR3, the DNA is TGTGCCAGCAGCTTATCGGGGAGTCGCAATCAGCCCCAGCATTTT. It translates to CASSLSGSRNQPQHF.

The chain is built from TRBV11-3 and TRBJ2-5, with a tentative D call TRBD2 (5 bases). Germline CDR1 reads SGHNT; CDR2 reads YENEEA. There are 14 residues in the CDR3. Deletions cut 7 bases from V and 5 bases from J, with 17 bases between. The CDR3 is CASTRWESGETQYF. CDR3 in DNA: TGTGCCAGCACACGGTGGGAGAGTGGCGAGACCCAGTACTTC.

The chain couples TRBV28 to TRBJ2-7; the match to TRBD1 covers 7 bases. CDR1 MDHEN and CDR2 SYDVKM come from the germline V gene. The ends lost 6 bases at V and 0 bases at J; junction bases unmatched: 5. The length of the CDR3 is 14 residues. The CDR3 nucleotides read TGTGCCAGCAGCCGACAGGGACCCTCCTACGAGCAGTACTTC. It is translated as CASSRQGPSYEQYF.

The chain combines TRBV28 with TRBJ2-1; 9 nucleotides match TRBD2. CDR3 length equals 14 residues. Germline lookup yields CDR1 MDHEN and CDR2 SYDVKM. The V and J ends lost 5 bases and 4 bases, in that order; junction bases with no gene match: 3. DNA of the CDR3: TGTGCCAGCAGTCCTAGCGGGACTTACAATGAGCAGTTCTTC. This encodes CASSPSGTYNEQFF.

This clone was seen only once. V and J are TRBV7-9 and TRBJ2-3, with 7 bases fitting TRBD2. The CDR3 length is 15 residues. The V and J ends lost 7 bases and 2 bases, in that order; junction bases with no gene match: 9. Germline V gives CDR1 SEHNR, CDR2 FQNEAQ (reference sequence). The CDR3 loop is CASIPGTNPTDTQYF. The CDR3 nucleotides read TGTGCCAGCATCCCGGGGACTAACCCCACAGATACGCAGTATTTT.